The 22 T cell receptor beta chains listed next were all sequenced from one sample in a study of identifying expanded T cells in peripheral blood. Method: immunoSEQ multiplex PCR; TCRdb's copy keeps in-frame clones and lacks some. Of over 80,000 clones in the sample, around 88% were seen once. Material: blood. The source is a person between 18 and 70 years old in good health.

In this sample, this clone turned up once. The CDR3 nucleotides are TGTGCCAGCAGCTTGGGACAGTGGGAGCAGTACTTC. As protein: CASSLGQWEQYF. The V and J genes are TRBV7-9 and TRBJ2-7, with 7 bases aligning to TRBD1. There are 12 residues in the CDR3. The V segment lost 3 bases and the J segment 7 bases; nucleotides outside the gene matches: 3. CDR1 and CDR2 from the germline V gene are SEHNR and FQNEAQ (reference sequence). Combining the CDR3 with reference TRBV7-9 and TRBJ2-7 gives the whole variable domain DTGVSQNPRHKITKRGQNVTFRCDPISEHNRLYWYRQTLGQGPEFLTYFQNEAQLEKSRLLSDRFSAERPKGSFSTLEIQRTEQGDSAMYLCASSLGQWEQYFGPGTRLTVT.

The chain couples TRBV10-3 to TRBJ1-2; D is ambiguous. The CDR3 contains 15 residues. Germline CDR1 and CDR2: ENHRY and SYGVKD. Trimming took off 0 bases at V and 5 bases at J, with 13 bases between the two ends. CDR3 sequence (DNA): TGTGCCATCAGTGAGTCCGTATCTATAAATTATGGCTACACCTTC. Its translation is CAISESVSINYGYTF.

This clone occurred once. The chain couples TRBV12-5 to TRBJ2-7, with 8 bases that match TRBD1. CDR3 length: 13 residues. CDR1 LGHNT and CDR2 FRNRAP come from the germline V gene. Trimming removed 5 bases from V and 3 bases from J; junction bases left unmatched: 3. CDR3 nucleotides: TGTGCTAGTGGTAGACAGGGGAGCTACGAGCAGTACTTC. Protein: CASGRQGSYEQYF.

The V and J genes are TRBV28 and TRBJ1-1, with 12 bases fitting TRBD1. V trimming: 7 bases; J trimming: 7 bases; junction bases outside the gene matches: 13. Germline values: CDR1 MDHEN, CDR2 SYDVKM. CDR3 length: 16 residues. This CDR3 reads CASTLGTGGAGNEAFF. CDR3 DNA: TGTGCCAGCACACTGGGGACAGGGGGCGCAGGGAATGAAGCTTTCTTT.

The chain uses TRBV29-1 and TRBJ2-1; D gene unclear. Trimming took off 7 bases at V and 7 bases at J, with 8 bases between the two ends. Germline V lookup: CDR1 SQVTM, CDR2 ANQGSEA. The CDR3 runs 10 residues. CDR3 sequence: CSANSNEQFF. DNA of the CDR3: TGCAGCGCTAATTCAAATGAGCAGTTCTTC.

This clone occurred a few times. V and J are TRBV19 and TRBJ1-6; D uncertain. Trimming pared 6 bases from V and 5 bases from J, leaving 14 bases between. CDR1 is LNHDA and CDR2 is SQIVND in the germline V gene (reference sequence). CDR3 size: 15 residues. CDR3 sequence: CASRGPYRDNSPLHF. In DNA, the CDR3 is TGTGCCAGTAGGGGCCCGTACCGTGATAATTCACCCCTCCACTTT. Combining the CDR3 with reference TRBV19 and TRBJ1-6 gives the whole variable domain DGGITQSPKYLFRKEGQNVTLSCEQNLNHDAMYWYRQDPGQGLRLIYYSQIVNDFQKGDIAEGYSVSREKKESFPLTVTSAQKNPTAFYLCASRGPYRDNSPLHFGNGTRLTVT.

This chain connects TRBV4-3 to TRBJ1-5; D is unresolved. Deletions cut 0 bases from V and 9 bases from J, with 12 bases between. This CDR3 has 14 residues. Germline assignment: CDR1 LGHNA and CDR2 YSLEER. CDR3 loop: CASSQEVRFGPQHF. In DNA form, the CDR3 reads TGCGCCAGCAGCCAAGAAGTTAGGTTTGGGCCCCAGCATTTT.

The rearrangement joins TRBV4-3 to TRBJ2-1; 7 bases agree with TRBD2. Per germline, CDR1 LGHNA and CDR2 YSLEER. The ends lost 5 bases at V and 0 bases at J; junction bases unmatched: 4. There are 15 residues in the CDR3. CDR3: CASSYGGGSYNEQFF. DNA for the CDR3: TGCGCCAGCAGCTATGGGGGGGGCTCCTACAATGAGCAGTTCTTC.

The V call is TRBV6-1, the J call TRBJ2-7; D not certain. Between the trimmed V and J ends, which lost 4 bases and 3 bases, there was a span of 7 bases. Germline V CDR1 and CDR2: MNHNS, SASEGT. The CDR3 extends over 12 amino acids. This CDR3 is CASSVGGYEQYF. Here the CDR3 DNA reads TGTGCCAGCAGTGTTGGCGGCTACGAGCAGTACTTC.

The rearrangement joins TRBV11-2 to TRBJ1-1; D gene ambiguous. Germline CDR1 SGHAT, CDR2 FQNNGV. The CDR3 contains 15 residues. Trimming removed 3 bases from V and 4 bases from J, with 15 bases in between. The CDR3 spells CASSFFSPAGTEAFF. The CDR3 nucleotides read TGTGCCAGCAGCTTTTTCTCCCCGGCAGGCACTGAAGCTTTCTTT. Combining the CDR3 with reference TRBV11-2 and TRBJ1-1 gives the whole variable domain EAGVAQSPRYKIIEKRQSVAFWCNPISGHATLYWYQQILGQGPKLLIQFQNNGVVDDSQLPKDRFSAERLKGVDSTLKIQPAKLEDSAVYLCASSFFSPAGTEAFFGQGTRLTVV.

The chain joins TRBV7-2 to TRBJ1-1; no clear D gene. Germline V gives CDR1 SGHTA, CDR2 FQGNSA. The V end lost 5 bases, the J end lost 0 bases, and 7 bases lay between the germline ends. This CDR3 has 13 residues. The DNA of the CDR3 is TGTGCCAGCAGCCCTAGGGTGAACACTGAAGCTTTCTTT. As protein: CASSPRVNTEAFF.

The J gene is TRBJ2-7, the V gene TRBV5-1, with D tentatively TRBD1 or TRBD2 (6 bases each). The CDR3 consists of 14 residues. Trimming pared 4 bases from V and 5 bases from J, leaving 16 bases between. Germline lookup yields CDR1 SGHRS and CDR2 YFSETQ. The CDR3 loop is CASSRGPGVDEQYF. The CDR3 nucleotides read TGCGCCAGCAGCCGGGGGCCAGGGGTCGACGAGCAGTACTTC.

This rearrangement joins TRBV4-3 to TRBJ1-2, with 7 bases identical to TRBD1. This CDR3 has 17 residues. CDR1 LGHNA and CDR2 YSLEER come from the germline V gene. V gave up 0 bases and J gave up 6 bases; unmatched junction bases: 13. The CDR3 sequence is CASSQDTRQGGENGYTF. The CDR3 bases are TGCGCCAGCAGCCAAGATACGAGACAGGGAGGGGAGAATGGCTACACCTTC.

The rearrangement joins TRBV7-2 to TRBJ1-2, with 8 bases matching TRBD1. Per the germline V gene, CDR1 is SGHTA and CDR2 is FQGNSA. V was pared by 2 bases and J by 7 bases, with 3 bases of the junction left unmatched. The CDR3 has 13 amino acids. CDR3 residues: CASSLQGALGYTF. CDR3 sequence (DNA): TGTGCCAGCAGCTTACAGGGGGCGCTTGGCTACACCTTC. Using reference TRBV7-2 and TRBJ1-2 for the parts outside the CDR3, the full variable domain is GAGVSQSPSNKVTEKGKDVELRCDPISGHTALYWYRQSLGQGLEFLIYFQGNSAPDKSGLPSDRFSAERTGGSVSTLTIQRTQQEDSAVYLCASSLQGALGYTFGSGTRLTVV.

The chain carries TRBV19 and TRBJ1-2, with 7 bases that match TRBD1. This CDR3 has 13 residues. The V gene end was trimmed by 5 bases and the J gene end by 8 bases; junction bases not matched to a gene: 8. Germline-derived CDR1 and CDR2 are LNHDA and SQIVND (reference sequence). This CDR3 is CASSSYRGLGYTF. Written as DNA, the CDR3 is TGTGCCAGTAGTTCCTACAGGGGTCTCGGCTACACCTTC. The complete variable domain, with remaining parts taken from reference TRBV19 and TRBJ1-2, reads DGGITQSPKYLFRKEGQNVTLSCEQNLNHDAMYWYRQDPGQGLRLIYYSQIVNDFQKGDIAEGYSVSREKKESFPLTVTSAQKNPTAFYLCASSSYRGLGYTFGSGTRLTVV.

The V and J genes are TRBV6-6 and TRBJ1-4; possibly TRBD1 for D (5 bases). CDR1 and CDR2 (germline): MNHNY, SVGAGI (reference sequence). The CDR3 extends over 14 amino acids. Deletions cut 8 bases from V and 7 bases from J, with 17 bases between. DNA of the CDR3: TGTGCCAGCGGGATCAGAGGGGAGGGTGAAAAACTGTTTTTT. Translating gives CASGIRGEGEKLFF.

The V gene is TRBV7-3, the J gene TRBJ2-2; 7 bases agree with TRBD2. CDR1 and CDR2 (germline): SGHTA, FQGTGA. The CDR3 has 16 amino acids. Trimming cost V 5 bases and J 4 bases; bases outside gene matches: 10. The CDR3 region has the DNA TGTGCCAGCAGCCCCCCGGGGGGAGCGACCACCGGGGAGCTGTTTTTT. Its protein is CASSPPGGATTGELFF.

This clone was counted a single time. This chain uses TRBV7-9 with TRBJ1-1; TRBD1 agrees at 9 bases. The J segment lost 6 bases and the V segment lost 6 bases, leaving 5 bases of the junction unmatched. The CDR3 is 13 residues long. In germline, CDR1 is SEHNR, CDR2 FQNEAQ (reference sequence). The DNA of the CDR3 is TGTGCCAGCAGTAGGGGGGACAGGGCTGAAGCTTTCTTT. Its translation: CASSRGDRAEAFF.

The CDR3 nucleotides are TGCAGCGTACCGGACAGAAGCTCCTACAATGAGCAGTTCTTC. It is translated as CSVPDRSSYNEQFF. The gene calls are TRBV29-1 and TRBJ2-1; TRBD1 might be the D (6 bases). V shed 6 bases and J shed 0 bases, with 12 bases lying between them. The V gene's germline CDR1 is SQVTM and CDR2 ANQGSEA. The CDR3 sequence is 14 residues long.

The CDR3 DNA is TGCGCCAGCAGCCAGACAACAGGGGGACACACCGGGGAGCTGTTTTTT. Protein: CASSQTTGGHTGELFF. The rearrangement links TRBV5-1 to TRBJ2-2; 8 bases are shared with TRBD1. Germline loops: CDR1 SGHRS, CDR2 YFSETQ. This CDR3 spans 16 amino acids. V trimming: 4 bases; J trimming: 3 bases; junction bases outside the gene matches: 8.

J is TRBJ2-3 and V is TRBV25-1, with TRBD1 identical over 7 bases. The CDR3 is 15 amino acids. J was trimmed by 4 bases and V by 3 bases; bases with no gene match: 7. CDR1 is MGHDK, CDR2 SYGVNS, per germline. The CDR3 coding sequence is TGTGCCAGCAGTGACCAACCAGGGGGTTCAGATACGCAGTATTTT. This encodes CASSDQPGGSDTQYF.

The chain combines TRBV7-9 with TRBJ2-7; the D gene is possibly TRBD1 (5 bases). V was clipped by 1 base and J by 2 bases, with 9 bases between them. Germline V gives CDR1 SEHNR, CDR2 FQNEAQ (reference sequence). The CDR3 consists of 14 residues. CDR3 region: CASSLGGGTYEQYF. The CDR3 nucleotides are TGTGCCAGCAGCTTAGGGGGCGGAACCTACGAGCAGTACTTC.